The rows below give T cell receptor beta chains drawn from one sample of a study of T-cell memory formation after mild COVID-19. One entry per CDR3 protein, called by TCRdb with MiXCR from the 5' RACE reads. The sample holds approximately 240,000 distinct CDR3 sequences, 16% seen once. Sequencing was performed on PBMCs or a T cell subset sorted from them (not recorded which). These receptors were taken from a man younger than 35 who had mild COVID-19 (a few samples of this study predate the infection). Cell type and time point are not known. Both conserved end residues are part of each CDR3. The D gene is left open where the match is weak. Only some rows state a clone size, as once, few, many or a class for expanded clones.

cdr3_length,d_call,j_call,clone_size,v_call,cdr3_aa,cdr3_nt
14,-,TRBJ1-5,few,TRBV2,CASSQSGELQPQHF,TGTGCCAGCAGTCAGTCAGGGGAGCTTCAGCCCCAGCATTTT
14,-,TRBJ1-1,few,TRBV29-1,CSVADPRGRTEAFF,TGCAGCGTTGCAGACCCAAGGGGACGAACTGAAGCTTTCTTT
13,-,TRBJ1-1,-,TRBV12-3/TRBV12-4,CASSLARTTEAFF,TGTGCCAGCAGTTTAGCGCGGACTACTGAAGCTTTCTTT
12,-,TRBJ1-1,-,TRBV6-5,CASSSTPGVAFF,TGTGCCAGCAGTTCCACCCCCGGGGTGGCTTTCTTT
15,-,TRBJ1-5,few,TRBV12-3/TRBV12-4,CASRKTGMSNQPQHF,TGTGCCAGCAGAAAAACAGGGATGAGCAATCAGCCCCAGCATTTT
14,-,TRBJ1-5,few,TRBV7-2,CASSLVRGDQPQHF,TGTGCCAGCAGCTTAGTTCGGGGAGACCAGCCCCAGCATTTT
12,-,TRBJ2-7,-,TRBV30,CAWSPQGHEQYF,TGTGCCTGGAGCCCACAGGGCCACGAGCAGTACTTC
19,TRBD1,TRBJ2-3,-,TRBV28,CASSPTHIRDRGFADTQYF,TGTGCCAGCAGTCCCACCCACATCCGGGACAGGGGGTTTGCAGATACGCAGTATTTT
14,-,TRBJ1-5,-,TRBV12-3/TRBV12-4,CASRDPYSNQPQHF,TGTGCCAGCAGGGACCCTTATAGCAATCAGCCCCAGCATTTT
13,TRBD1,TRBJ1-2,-,TRBV20-1,CSPRQGADYGYTF,TGCAGTCCCCGACAGGGGGCTGACTATGGCTACACCTTC
15,-,TRBJ2-3,-,TRBV20-1,CSAGGAGRSTDTQYF,TGCAGTGCTGGTGGGGCCGGACGGAGCACAGATACGCAGTATTTT
15,-,TRBJ2-5,-,TRBV5-6,CASSLGTEYQETQYF,TGTGCCAGCAGCCTTGGGACGGAGTACCAAGAGACCCAGTACTTC
14,-,TRBJ1-1,few,TRBV18,CASSPYVEGTEAFF,TGTGCCAGCTCACCCTACGTCGAGGGCACTGAAGCTTTCTTT
14,-,TRBJ2-4,few,TRBV6-2/TRBV6-3,CASRPPGGGNIQYF,TGTGCCAGCAGACCTCCGGGGGGCGGAAACATTCAGTACTTC
13,-,TRBJ1-1,few,TRBV6-5,CASRPNTDTEAFF,TGTGCCAGCAGACCCAATACGGACACTGAAGCTTTCTTT
16,-,TRBJ2-5,few,TRBV18,CASSPLDRPGQETQYF,TGTGCCAGCTCACCACTAGATCGGCCAGGTCAAGAGACCCAGTACTTC
15,TRBD2,TRBJ2-3,many,TRBV4-3,CASSFSGGAADTQYF,TGCGCCAGCAGTTTTAGCGGGGGGGCCGCAGATACGCAGTATTTT
14,-,TRBJ1-5,-,TRBV15,CATSREYSNQPQHF,TGTGCCACCAGCAGAGAGTATAGCAATCAGCCCCAGCATTTT
12,-,TRBJ2-3,few,TRBV20-1,CSASGTTDTQYF,TGCAGTGCTAGCGGGACCACAGATACGCAGTATTTT
15,TRBD2,TRBJ2-3,few,TRBV2,CASSELTSSTDTQYF,TGTGCCAGCAGCGAACTGACTAGCAGCACAGATACGCAGTATTTT
13,-,TRBJ2-1,few,TRBV3-1,CASSHRRGHEQFF,TGTGCCAGCAGCCATCGTAGGGGCCATGAGCAGTTCTTC
14,TRBD1,TRBJ1-1,-,TRBV20-1,CSAPGDDRGSEAFF,TGCAGTGCTCCTGGAGACGACAGGGGGAGTGAAGCTTTCTTT
16,TRBD2,TRBJ2-2,-,TRBV10-3,CAISDHSGPNTGELFF,TGTGCCATCAGTGACCATAGCGGGCCGAACACCGGGGAGCTGTTTTTT
12,-,TRBJ1-2,-,TRBV6-2/TRBV6-3,CASSMREYGYTF,TGTGCCAGCAGCATGAGGGAATATGGCTACACCTTC
15,TRBD1,TRBJ1-5,-,TRBV27,CASLPHGTGNQPQHF,TGTGCCAGCCTACCTCACGGGACAGGGAATCAGCCCCAGCATTTT
15,TRBD1,TRBJ2-3,-,TRBV5-1,CASSPDRGGADTQYF,TGCGCCAGCAGCCCGGACAGGGGGGGTGCAGATACGCAGTATTTT
15,-,TRBJ2-5,few,TRBV15,CATSRDLGVTETQYF,TGTGCCACCAGCAGAGACCTAGGTGTGACGGAGACCCAGTACTTC
12,TRBD1,TRBJ1-1,-,TRBV7-3,CASSSQGGEAFF,TGTGCCAGCAGCTCCCAGGGGGGTGAGGCTTTCTTT
15,TRBD1,TRBJ1-4,few,TRBV28,CASSGGDRANEKLFF,TGTGCCAGCAGCGGGGGCGACAGGGCTAATGAAAAACTGTTTTTT
15,-,TRBJ2-3,-,TRBV4-3,CASRQEFGGRDTQYF,TGCGCCAGCAGACAAGAATTCGGGGGTAGGGATACGCAGTATTTT
11,TRBD2,TRBJ2-1,few,TRBV29-1,CSSGLANEQFF,TGCAGCTCGGGACTAGCCAATGAGCAGTTCTTC
13,-,TRBJ1-5,-,TRBV21-1,CASSKGDTQPQHF,TGTGCCAGCAGCAAAGGGGACACCCAGCCCCAGCATTTT
16,-,TRBJ2-6,-,TRBV19,CASSIVGGTGANVLTF,TGTGCCAGTAGTATAGTTGGAGGGACTGGGGCCAACGTCCTGACTTTC
13,-,TRBJ1-6,few,TRBV30,CAWSVYENSPLHF,TGTGCCTGGAGTGTATACGAGAATTCACCCCTCCACTTT
16,-,TRBJ1-5,-,TRBV7-2,CASSLVVQASGQPQHF,TGTGCCAGCAGCTTAGTTGTTCAGGCCTCCGGTCAGCCCCAGCATTTT
18,TRBD1,TRBJ2-1,many,TRBV4-1,CASSQGQGEWDSYNEQFF,TGCGCCAGCAGCCAAGGACAGGGCGAATGGGACTCCTACAATGAGCAGTTCTTC
15,TRBD1,TRBJ1-4,-,TRBV7-9,CASSRQGETNEKLFF,TGTGCCAGCAGCCGACAGGGGGAGACTAATGAAAAACTGTTTTTT
13,-,TRBJ2-2,-,TRBV7-9,CASSLEVAGELFF,TGTGCCAGCAGCTTAGAGGTGGCCGGGGAGCTGTTTTTT
12,-,TRBJ2-7,few,TRBV20-1,CSGTGQGYEQYF,TGCAGTGGAACAGGGCAGGGCTACGAGCAGTACTTC
13,TRBD2,TRBJ2-5,many,TRBV5-1,CASSFAGEETQYF,TGCGCCAGCAGCTTTGCGGGGGAAGAGACCCAGTACTTC
16,TRBD2,TRBJ2-1,-,TRBV6-2/TRBV6-3,CASSPTSGGMADEQFF,TGTGCCAGCAGTCCGACTAGCGGGGGTATGGCAGATGAGCAGTTCTTC
12,-,TRBJ2-1,-,TRBV10-3,CAISSTYNEQFF,TGTGCCATCAGTTCGACCTACAATGAGCAGTTCTTC
16,TRBD1,TRBJ1-4,many,TRBV20-1,CSARDQRQGLGEKLFF,TGCAGTGCTAGAGATCAGCGACAGGGACTTGGGGAAAAACTGTTTTTT
14,-,TRBJ2-5,-,TRBV7-8,CASSLRGMSETQYF,TGTGCCAGCAGCTTAAGGGGGATGTCAGAGACCCAGTACTTC
15,TRBD2,TRBJ2-3,-,TRBV10-3,CATNSGGLPTDTQYF,TGTGCCACCAATAGCGGGGGCCTACCCACAGATACGCAGTATTTT
13,-,TRBJ1-2,-,TRBV5-1,CASQGGPWDGYTF,TGCGCCAGCCAGGGAGGCCCGTGGGATGGCTACACCTTC
13,-,TRBJ2-7,-,TRBV3-1,CASQQGDSYEQYF,TGTGCCAGCCAGCAGGGCGACTCCTACGAGCAGTACTTC
15,TRBD2,TRBJ2-1,once,TRBV19,CASSHRGGTYNEQFF,TGTGCCAGTAGTCATCGGGGGGGGACCTACAATGAGCAGTTCTTC
13,-,TRBJ1-6,few,TRBV7-3,CASSSEFGSPLHF,TGTGCCAGCAGCAGCGAATTTGGTTCACCCCTCCACTTT
15,-,TRBJ2-3,-,TRBV7-3,CASSSNPTRSDTQYF,TGTGCCAGCAGCTCTAACCCGACTAGATCAGATACGCAGTATTTT
17,-,TRBJ1-6,-,TRBV9,CASSVDGALRMYSPLHF,TGTGCCAGCAGCGTCGACGGGGCACTGCGAATGTATTCACCCCTCCACTTT
15,TRBD2,TRBJ2-4,few,TRBV12-3/TRBV12-4,CASSPSGLAKNIQYF,TGTGCCAGCAGTCCTAGCGGGTTAGCCAAAAACATTCAGTACTTC
15,TRBD2,TRBJ2-1,few,TRBV20-1,CSAGGTSGGHNEQFF,TGCAGTGCTGGGGGGACTAGCGGGGGTCACAATGAGCAGTTCTTC
15,TRBD2,TRBJ2-1,few,TRBV9,CASSRRLAGYNEQFF,TGTGCCAGCAGCCGAAGACTAGCGGGTTACAATGAGCAGTTCTTC
14,TRBD1,TRBJ2-7,-,TRBV7-2,CASSLEHAGQGKYF,TGTGCCAGCAGCTTAGAACATGCGGGACAGGGGAAGTACTTC
14,TRBD1,TRBJ1-1,-,TRBV7-9,CASSLGTEGTEAFF,TGTGCCAGCAGCCTTGGGACAGAGGGCACTGAAGCTTTCTTT
14,TRBD1,TRBJ1-5,-,TRBV6-5,CASSPGTGVWPQHF,TGTGCCAGCAGTCCAGGGACAGGCGTGTGGCCCCAGCATTTT
15,-,TRBJ2-5,-,TRBV6-1,CASLKWTAYQETQYF,TGTGCCAGCCTGAAATGGACAGCGTACCAAGAGACCCAGTACTTC
14,-,TRBJ2-3,few,TRBV5-1,CASSLWQGGDTQYF,TGCGCCAGCAGCTTGTGGCAGGGTGGAGATACGCAGTATTTT
12,-,TRBJ1-4,-,TRBV15,CATSRGTGSLFF,TGTGCCACCAGCAGAGGAACAGGGTCACTGTTTTTT